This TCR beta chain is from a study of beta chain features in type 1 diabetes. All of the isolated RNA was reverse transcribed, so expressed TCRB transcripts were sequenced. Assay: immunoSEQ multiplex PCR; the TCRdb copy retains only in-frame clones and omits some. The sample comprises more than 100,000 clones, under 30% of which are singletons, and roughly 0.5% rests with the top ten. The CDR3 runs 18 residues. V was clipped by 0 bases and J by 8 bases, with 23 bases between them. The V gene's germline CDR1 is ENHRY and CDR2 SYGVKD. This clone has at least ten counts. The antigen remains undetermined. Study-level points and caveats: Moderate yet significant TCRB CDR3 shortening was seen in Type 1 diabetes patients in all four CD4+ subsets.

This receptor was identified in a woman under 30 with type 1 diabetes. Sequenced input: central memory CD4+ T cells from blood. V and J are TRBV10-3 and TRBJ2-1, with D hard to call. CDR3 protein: CAISESTSNRFLPDEQFF. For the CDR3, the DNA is TGTGCCATCAGTGAGTCGACCTCGAACAGATTCCTACCGGATGAGCAGTTCTTC.